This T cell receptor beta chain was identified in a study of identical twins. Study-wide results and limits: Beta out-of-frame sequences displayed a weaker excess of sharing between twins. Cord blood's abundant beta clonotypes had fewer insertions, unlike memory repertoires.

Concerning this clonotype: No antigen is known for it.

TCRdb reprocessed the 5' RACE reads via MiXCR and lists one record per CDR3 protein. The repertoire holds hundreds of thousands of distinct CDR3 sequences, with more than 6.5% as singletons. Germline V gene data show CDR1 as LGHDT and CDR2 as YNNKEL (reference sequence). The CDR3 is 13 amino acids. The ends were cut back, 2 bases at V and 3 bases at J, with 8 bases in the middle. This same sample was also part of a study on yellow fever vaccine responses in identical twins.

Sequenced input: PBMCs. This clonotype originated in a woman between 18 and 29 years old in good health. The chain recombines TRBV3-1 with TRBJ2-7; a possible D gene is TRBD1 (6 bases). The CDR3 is CASSQRGYYEQYF. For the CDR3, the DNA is TGTGCCAGCAGCCAAAGGGGGTACTACGAGCAGTACTTC.